A single sample gave rise to the 17 T cell receptor beta chains below, sequenced in a study of T cells after yellow fever vaccination. TCRdb re-called the 5' RACE reads with MiXCR, one entry per CDR3 protein. The sample lists nearly 350,000 distinct CDR3 sequences; around 8.1% were seen once. The specimen comprised PBMCs, sampled 35 to 50 days after the first yellow fever vaccination. The receptors were gathered from a man aged 18 to 30 who received the YFV17D yellow fever vaccine.

A few counts support this clonotype. V and J are TRBV12-3 or TRBV12-4 and TRBJ2-3; TRBD2 matches 8 bases. The CDR3 is 19 residues long. With V trimmed by 3 bases and J by 4 bases, 18 bases remained unmatched. Here the CDR3 reads CASSFPSFGGAGDPDTQYF. The CDR3 coding sequence is TGTGCCAGCAGTTTCCCTTCCTTCGGAGGAGCGGGGGACCCAGATACGCAGTATTTT.

The V and J genes are TRBV5-4 and TRBJ2-1; TRBD1 matches 7 bases. The trim removed 4 bases at V and 3 bases at J, leaving 4 bases unmatched. CDR3 size: 14 residues. The germline V gene encodes CDR1 SGHNT and CDR2 YYREEE (reference sequence). The CDR3 DNA sequence: TGTGCCAGCAGCCCACAGGGGTTCTACAATGAGCAGTTCTTC. It yields the protein CASSPQGFYNEQFF.

This clonotype turned up a few times. The gene calls are TRBV5-1 and TRBJ1-5, with D possibly matching TRBD1 (5 bases). Germline assignment: CDR1 SGHRS and CDR2 YFSETQ. V gave up 3 bases and J gave up 5 bases, with 12 bases separating them. The CDR3 contains 14 residues. CDR3 sequence reads: CASSWGSGDQPQHF. CDR3 sequence (DNA): TGCGCCAGCAGCTGGGGGTCGGGCGATCAGCCCCAGCATTTT.

The chain's CDR3 is CASRTSANRAGGYTF. The CDR3 DNA reads as TGTGCCAGTAGAACCTCGGCCAACCGCGCCGGAGGCTACACCTTC. The chain joins TRBV19 to TRBJ1-2; D gene ambiguous. The V gene's germline CDR1 is LNHDA and CDR2 SQIVND (reference sequence). With 6 bases removed from V and 8 bases from J, the gap between germline ends came to 22 bases. The CDR3 is made up of 15 amino acids.

The CDR3 coding sequence is TGCAGTGCTATCGGACTAGCGGAACAAGAGACCCAGTACTTC. It translates to CSAIGLAEQETQYF. This chain connects TRBV20-1 to TRBJ2-5, with 10 bases matching TRBD2. In germline, CDR1 is DFQATT, CDR2 SNEGSKA (reference sequence). The CDR3 spans 14 residues. V shed 4 bases and J 2 bases; nucleotides not matched to a gene: 4.

The J gene is TRBJ2-1, the V gene TRBV5-5; no firm D call. Trimming took off 1 base at V and 0 bases at J, with 8 bases between the two ends. Per the germline V gene, CDR1 is SGHKS and CDR2 is YYEKEE (reference sequence). CDR3 size: 15 residues. The DNA for the CDR3 is TGTGCCAGCAGCTTGTTAGGAGACTCCTACAATGAGCAGTTCTTC. Translated, it gives CASSLLGDSYNEQFF.

The chain carries TRBV7-6 and TRBJ1-3; D is undetermined. Trimming cost V 2 bases and J 4 bases, with 6 bases left between them. This CDR3 comprises 13 residues. CDR1 is SGHVS, CDR2 FNYEAQ, per germline. Here the CDR3 reads CASSLFVGNTIYF. The DNA of the CDR3 is TGTGCCAGCAGCTTATTCGTCGGAAACACCATATATTTT.

The CDR3 loop is CASSPLVAGGLQSKETQYF. For the CDR3, the DNA is TGTGCCAGCAGTCCTCTGGTCGCGGGGGGCCTACAATCGAAAGAGACCCAGTACTTC. V usage is TRBV27 and J usage is TRBJ2-5, with TRBD2 matching over 8 bases. The CDR3 has 19 amino acids. The trim removed 5 bases at V and 3 bases at J, leaving 20 bases unmatched. Germline V gene lookup returns CDR1 MNHEY and CDR2 SMNVEV (reference sequence).

The rearrangement links TRBV18 to TRBJ1-3, with D perhaps matching TRBD1 (6 bases). Trimming cost V 3 bases and J 0 bases, with 9 bases left between them. CDR3 length: 15 residues. Germline CDR1 KGHSH, CDR2 LQKENI. In DNA, the CDR3 is TGTGCCAGCTCACCGGACAGTTTCTCTGGAAACACCATATATTTT. Translating it yields CASSPDSFSGNTIYF.

Points on this clonotype: The junction differs from germline at one of its ends, possibly a read error. The CDR3 DNA reads as TGCGCCAGCAGCAGAACGGGCCCCGGGGCGGTAGATACGCAGTACTTT. Translation gives CASSRTGPGAVDTQYF. The V gene is TRBV5-1, the J gene TRBJ2-3; D is perhaps TRBD1 or TRBD2 (5 bases each). The germline V gene has CDR1 SGHRS and CDR2 YFSETQ. CDR3 length: 16 amino acids.

This chain joins TRBV12-3 or TRBV12-4 and TRBJ1-1; 8 bases match TRBD1. Trimming took 6 bases from V and 3 from J; bases not matched to a gene: 9. This CDR3 spans 15 amino acids. Written as DNA, the CDR3 is TGTGCCAGCAGCACTCCAGGGGGCCGATACACTGAAGCTTTCTTT. Translating gives CASSTPGGRYTEAFF.

A few counts support this clonotype. The V gene is TRBV20-1, the J gene TRBJ1-1; D gene uncertain. Trimming took off 3 bases at V and 1 base at J, with 15 bases between the two ends. The CDR3 has 15 amino acids. CDR1 and CDR2 from the germline V gene are DFQATT and SNEGSKA (reference sequence). This CDR3 is CSARLPGVPNTEAFF. The CDR3 DNA reads TGCAGTGCTAGGTTGCCCGGGGTACCGAACACTGAAGCTTTCTTT.

The CDR3 nucleotides are TGTGCCAGTAGTCCCGGGAAGAACACTGAAGCTTTCTTT. It codes for CASSPGKNTEAFF. This chain joins TRBV19 and TRBJ1-1, with D unresolved. This CDR3 comprises 13 residues. Deletions cut 5 bases from V and 1 base from J, with 8 bases between. Looked up from germline, CDR1 is LNHDA and CDR2 is SQIVND (reference sequence).

The chain combines TRBV12-3 or TRBV12-4 with TRBJ2-5; tentative D call: TRBD1 (6 bases). The V end was cut by 5 bases, the J end by 5 bases, with 18 bases between. This CDR3 spans 15 amino acids. As DNA, the CDR3 is TGTGCCAGCAGTCCACAGGGTATAGGGCAGGAGACCCAGTACTTC. Its translation: CASSPQGIGQETQYF.

This clonotype was counted a few times. The V call is TRBV7-6, the J call TRBJ1-5; unclear D gene. V lost 5 bases to trimming and J lost 1 base, with 15 bases between them. Germline V lookup: CDR1 SGHVS, CDR2 FNYEAQ. This CDR3 contains 16 residues. The CDR3 loop reads CASSPGSKGSNQPQHF. The CDR3 DNA sequence: TGTGCCAGCAGCCCGGGGAGCAAGGGAAGCAATCAGCCCCAGCATTTT.

The sample holds a few counts of this clonotype. The V and J genes are TRBV20-1 and TRBJ2-3; a weak D match, TRBD1 (6 bases). Germline lookup yields CDR1 DFQATT and CDR2 SNEGSKA (reference sequence). Trimming left V 3 bases short and J 0 bases short, with 10 bases between. This CDR3 has 14 residues. In nucleotides, the CDR3 is TGCAGTGCTAGGACAGGACCTAGCACAGATACGCAGTATTTT. Translation: CSARTGPSTDTQYF.

Details on this clonotype: The junction shows a germline mismatch at one end, possibly a read error. The genes are TRBV20-1 and TRBJ2-5, with 9 bases matching TRBD2. The CDR3 covers 16 residues. Looked up from germline, CDR1 is DFQATT and CDR2 is SNEGSKA (reference sequence). For the CDR3, the DNA is TGCTGTGCTAGGGCAGCCCATAGCGGGGGCTTGGAGACCCAGTACTTC. Protein product: CCARAAHSGGLETQYF.